One and the same sample provided the 5 T cell receptor beta chains below, sequenced in a study of human T cells and chemical hapten exposure. Time point reported: pre-sensitization, week 0. Documented treatment: therapeutic diphenylcyclopropenone sensitization with weekly scalp DPC. TCRdb passed the RACE reads through MiXCR, listing each CDR3 protein once. The sample shows 95,000 to 100,000 distinct CDR3 sequences, 10% to 12% of them seen only once. This specimen consisted of whole blood, obtained in connection with sensitization to the hapten diphenylcyclopropenone (DPC). The receptors stem from an older woman with alopecia areata. Some clones in this sample may be carry-over from other donors' samples.

The chain has TRBV30 and TRBJ1-3; no definite D call. V lost 4 bases and J 3 bases, leaving 7 bases between the germline ends. In germline, CDR1 is GTSNPN, CDR2 SVGIG (reference sequence). The CDR3 is 12 amino acids. The CDR3 sequence: CAWTADGNTIYF. The CDR3 bases are TGTGCCTGGACGGCCGATGGAAACACCATATATTTT.

The rearrangement joins TRBV11-1 to TRBJ2-5, with TRBD1 matching over 10 bases. CDR1 is SGHAT, CDR2 FQDESV, per germline (reference sequence). The CDR3 has 15 amino acids. The ends lost 7 bases at V and 3 bases at J; junction bases unmatched: 8. Here the CDR3 DNA reads TGTGCCAGCACCCACGGGACAGGGGATAAAGAGACCCAGTACTTC. Translated: CASTHGTGDKETQYF.

This clonotype was seen at least ten times. This chain joins TRBV20-1 and TRBJ2-2; unclear D gene. CDR1 and CDR2 (germline): DFQATT, SNEGSKA (reference sequence). Trimming shortened V by 3 bases and J by 0 bases, and 8 bases separated the two germline ends. The CDR3 is made up of 14 amino acids. The CDR3 here is CSASRHANTGELFF. As DNA, the CDR3 is TGCAGTGCTAGCAGGCACGCGAACACCGGGGAGCTGTTTTTT.

This clonotype was counted many times. This rearrangement joins TRBV3-1 to TRBJ2-3; no firm D call. The length of the CDR3 is 12 residues. Germline CDR1 LGHDT, CDR2 YNNKEL (reference sequence). Trimming left V 1 base short and J 7 bases short, with 6 bases between. The CDR3 spells CASSQVSYTQYF. The DNA of the CDR3 is TGTGCCAGCAGCCAAGTGTCGTATACGCAGTATTTT.

In its sample, this clonotype was seen a few times. V and J are TRBV20-1 and TRBJ1-1, with D tentatively TRBD1 (6 bases). Germline V lookup: CDR1 DFQATT, CDR2 SNEGSKA (reference sequence). The CDR3 length is 15 residues. Trimming cost V 5 bases and J 0 bases, with 16 bases left between them. CDR3 DNA sequence: TGCAGTGCTGGGTCCCCGGGACACATGAACACTGAAGCTTTCTTT. It specifies CSAGSPGHMNTEAFF.